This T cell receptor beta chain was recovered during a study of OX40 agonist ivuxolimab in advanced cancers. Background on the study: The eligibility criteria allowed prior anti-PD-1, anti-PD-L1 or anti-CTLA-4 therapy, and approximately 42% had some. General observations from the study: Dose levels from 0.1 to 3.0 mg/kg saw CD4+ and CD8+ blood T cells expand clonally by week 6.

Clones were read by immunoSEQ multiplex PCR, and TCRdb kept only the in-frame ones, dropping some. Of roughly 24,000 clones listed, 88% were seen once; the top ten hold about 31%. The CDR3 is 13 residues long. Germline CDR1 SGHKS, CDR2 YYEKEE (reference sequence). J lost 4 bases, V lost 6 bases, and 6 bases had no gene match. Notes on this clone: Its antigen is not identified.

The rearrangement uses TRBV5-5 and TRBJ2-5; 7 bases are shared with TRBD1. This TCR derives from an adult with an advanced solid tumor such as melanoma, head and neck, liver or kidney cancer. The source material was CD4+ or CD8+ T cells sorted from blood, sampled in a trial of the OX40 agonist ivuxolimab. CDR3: CASTRQGAETQYF. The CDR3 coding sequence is TGTGCCAGCACTAGACAGGGAGCAGAGACCCAGTACTTC.